The clone carrying this TCR beta chain was seen a few times. The data originate from a study of control samples from healthy donors and cancer patients. Germline V gene lookup returns CDR1 SGHVS and CDR2 FQNEAQ. CDR3 length: 11 amino acids. Trimming took 6 bases from V and 9 from J, leaving 12 bases between them. Assay: immunoSEQ multiplex PCR; the TCRdb copy retains only in-frame clones and omits some. The repertoire holds about 150,000 clones, with roughly 93% as singletons. Sequencing was done on a sample of blood. V usage is TRBV7-8 and J usage is TRBJ2-7, with D possibly being TRBD1 (6 bases). The clonotype originates from a man over 45 in good health. This chain's CDR3 is CASRLQGGQYF. DNA for the CDR3: TGTGCCAGCAGGTTACAGGGTGGGCAGTACTTC.